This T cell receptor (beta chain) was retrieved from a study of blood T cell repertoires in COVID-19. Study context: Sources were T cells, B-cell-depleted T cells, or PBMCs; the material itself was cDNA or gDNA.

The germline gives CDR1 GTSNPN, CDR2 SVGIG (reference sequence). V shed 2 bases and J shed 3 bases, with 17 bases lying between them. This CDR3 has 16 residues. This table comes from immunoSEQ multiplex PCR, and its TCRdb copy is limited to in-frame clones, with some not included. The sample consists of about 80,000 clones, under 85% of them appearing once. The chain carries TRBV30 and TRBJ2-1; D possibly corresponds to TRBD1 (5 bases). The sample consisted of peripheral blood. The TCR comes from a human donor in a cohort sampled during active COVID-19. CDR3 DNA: TGTGCCTGGAGTACAATGGCAGGGCGCCACTACAATGAGCAGTTCTTC. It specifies CAWSTMAGRHYNEQFF.